This entry lists 2 T cell receptor beta chains sequenced from one sample in a study of T cell responses to AZD1222 COVID-19 vaccine. Here immunoSEQ multiplex PCR was the method, and the copy in TCRdb shows in-frame clones only, minus some. The sample consists of some 97,000 clones, 88% of them appearing once. The starting material was peripheral blood, obtained on day 0 of AZD1222 vaccination. These receptors all stem from an adult in good health.

This clone was observed a handful of times. This rearrangement joins TRBV5-6 to TRBJ1-2; a possible D gene is TRBD1 (5 bases). Germline V gives CDR1 SGHDT, CDR2 YYEEEE. V lost 0 bases and J 8 bases, leaving 14 bases between the germline ends. The CDR3 is 14 residues long. This CDR3 reads CASSLAGTPGGYTF. The CDR3 coding sequence is TGTGCCAGCAGCTTGGCCGGGACTCCCGGGGGCTACACCTTC. Full variable domain (rest looked up from reference TRBV5-6 and TRBJ1-2): DAGVTQSPTHLIKTRGQQVTLRCSPKSGHDTVSWYQQALGQGPQFIFQYYEEEERQRGNFPDRFSGHQFPNYSSELNVNALLLGDSALYLCASSLAGTPGGYTFGSGTRLTVV.

The rearrangement uses TRBV3-1 (or the pseudogene TRBV3-2) and TRBJ1-1; D remains ambiguous. This CDR3 comprises 14 residues. The germline CDR1 and CDR2 sequences are LGHDT and YNNKEL (reference sequence). Trimming left V 1 base short and J 0 bases short, with 6 bases between. This CDR3 reads CASSQVALNTEAFF. The CDR3 DNA follows: TGTGCCAGCAGCCAAGTTGCGTTGAACACTGAAGCTTTCTTT.